This TCR beta chain is from a study of T-cell reconstitution after alpha-beta-depleted transplantation in children. Germline loops: CDR1 MGHRA, CDR2 YSYEKL. With V trimmed by 4 bases and J by 1 base, 4 bases remained unmatched. The CDR3 has 14 amino acids. Unique molecular identifiers were built into the TCRbeta library. TCRdb re-called the PCR reads with MiXCR, one entry per CDR3 protein. The table has some 550,000 distinct CDR3 sequences, about 18% seen once. This clonotype occurred a few times. J is TRBJ2-7 and V is TRBV4-1; TRBD2 matches 7 bases. Specimen: PBMCs from the stem cell graft donor, collected from the stem cell graft. This TCR was sampled from a human donor who donated a stem cell graft to a child with acute lymphoblastic leukemia. The CDR3 DNA reads as TGCGCCAGCAGCCCGGGACTACCATCCTACGAGCAGTACTTC. Protein: CASSPGLPSYEQYF.